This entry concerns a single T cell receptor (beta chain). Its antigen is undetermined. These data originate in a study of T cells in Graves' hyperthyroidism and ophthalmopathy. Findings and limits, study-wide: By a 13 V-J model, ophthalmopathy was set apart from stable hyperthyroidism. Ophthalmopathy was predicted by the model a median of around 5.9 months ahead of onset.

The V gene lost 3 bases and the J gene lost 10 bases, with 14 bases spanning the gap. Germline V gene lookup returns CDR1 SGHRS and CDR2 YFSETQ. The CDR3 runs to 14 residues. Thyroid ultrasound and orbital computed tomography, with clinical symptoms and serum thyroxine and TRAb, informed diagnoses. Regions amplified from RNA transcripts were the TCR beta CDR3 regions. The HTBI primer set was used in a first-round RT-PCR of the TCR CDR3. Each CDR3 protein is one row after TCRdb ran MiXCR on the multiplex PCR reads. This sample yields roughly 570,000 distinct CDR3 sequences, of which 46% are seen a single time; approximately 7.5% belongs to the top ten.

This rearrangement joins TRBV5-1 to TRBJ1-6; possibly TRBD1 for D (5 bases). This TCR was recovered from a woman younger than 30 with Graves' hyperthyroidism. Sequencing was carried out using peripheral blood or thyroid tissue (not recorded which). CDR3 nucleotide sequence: TGCGCCAGCAGCTCCACTGGGACTATCTCACCCCTCCACTTT. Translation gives CASSSTGTISPLHF.